The entry below gives a single T cell receptor (beta chain) sequence along with its context. The antigen is not known. At the DNA level, this CDR3 is encoded by other sequences in the same sample as well. Investigators reverse transcribed all isolated RNA, so they sequenced expressed TCRB transcripts. The read count averaged approximately 3.5 million across naive, central memory and regulatory T cell samples. The method was immunoSEQ multiplex PCR; TCRdb's version includes in-frame clones alone and lacks a portion of them. The data hold 150,000 to 200,000 clones, with roughly 59% observed a single time. The data are from a study of beta chain features in type 1 diabetes. Study outcomes and limitations: When Type 1 diabetes patients were examined, their TCRB CDR3s proved moderately but significantly shorter in all four CD4+ subsets.

The specimen sequenced was naive CD4+ T cells from blood. This TCR derives from a man aged 25 to 40 with type 1 diabetes.

CDR3 protein: CAISESTDTQYF. The CDR3 DNA sequence: TGTGCCATCAGTGAGTCAACAGATACGCAGTATTTT. V gene TRBV10-3 combines with J gene TRBJ2-3, with D unclear. V was shortened by 0 bases and J by 3 bases, with 1 base between the two germline ends. This CDR3 has 12 amino acids. Per the germline V gene, CDR1 is ENHRY and CDR2 is SYGVKD.